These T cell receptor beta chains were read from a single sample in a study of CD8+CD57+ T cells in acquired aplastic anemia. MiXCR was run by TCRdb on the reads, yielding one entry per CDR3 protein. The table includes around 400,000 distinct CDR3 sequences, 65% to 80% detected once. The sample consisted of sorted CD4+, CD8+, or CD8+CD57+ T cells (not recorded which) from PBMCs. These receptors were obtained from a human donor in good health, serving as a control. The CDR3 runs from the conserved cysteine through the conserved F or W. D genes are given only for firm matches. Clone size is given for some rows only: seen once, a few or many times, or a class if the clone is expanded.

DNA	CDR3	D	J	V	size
TGTGCCAGCAGTGGGAGGGGGGGGCTGCGCGAGCAGTACTTC	CASSGRGGLREQYF	.	TRBJ2-7	TRBV12-3/TRBV12-4	few
TGTGCCAGCAGCTTAGCAGCCCTCGGCCCGAGAGGCTACACTTTC	CASSLAALGPRGYTF	.	TRBJ2-6	TRBV7-2	.
TGTGCCATCAGTGAGGCGCGGGAGGGCACTGAAGCTTTCTTT	CAISEAREGTEAFF	.	TRBJ1-1	TRBV10-3	.
TGTGCCAGCAGCCGAGGGGAGAGGACAAATCGGGAAGAGTTC	CASSRGERTNREEF	.	TRBJ2-7	TRBV7-2	.
TGTGCCAGCATCAGGGGTGGCGAGCAGTACTTC	CASIRGGEQYF	.	TRBJ2-7	TRBV6-2/TRBV6-3	.
TGTGCCAGCAGCCACCAGGACAGTGAGGACACTGAACCTCACTTT	CASSHQDSEDTEPHF	.	TRBJ1-6	TRBV7-9	.
TGTGCCAGCAGTTTAGGGGGGTCAGATAATTCACCCCTCCACTTT	CASSLGGSDNSPLHF	.	TRBJ1-6	TRBV12-3/TRBV12-4	.
TGTGCCAGCAGCTTGCCCGGGTACGGGGGTGGTTACACCTTC	CASSLPGYGGGYTF	.	TRBJ1-2	TRBV9	.
TGTGCCAGCAGTAGGGACGTCCCAGCCTACGAGCAGTACTTC	CASSRDVPAYEQYF	.	TRBJ2-7	TRBV5-8	many
TGTGCCATCAGTGAAGGGGCCTACGAGCAGTACTTC	CAISEGAYEQYF	.	TRBJ2-7	TRBV10-3	once
TGCAGTGCTAGACCCTCCCCTGGACAGCCCGGGGACACTGAAGCTTTCTTT	CSARPSPGQPGDTEAFF	.	TRBJ1-1	TRBV20-1	.
TGTGCCAGCAGCTTAGGGGGGGACAGGGCCTACGAGCAGTACTTC	CASSLGGDRAYEQYF	TRBD1	TRBJ2-7	TRBV11-2	.
TGTGCCAGCGGCGGAGCTATGAGGAGGGGGGCCACAGATACGCAGTATTTT	CASGGAMRRGATDTQYF	.	TRBJ2-3	TRBV7-2	.
TGTGCCAGCAGCTCCGGACAGGGGGCAAGTTCACCCCTCTTC	CASSSGQGASSPLF	TRBD1	TRBJ1-2	TRBV7-2	few
TGTGCCAGCAGCTTTCAGGGAGCCTACACTGAGCAGTTCTTC	CASSFQGAYTEQFF	.	TRBJ2-1	TRBV5-6	.
TGTGCCAGCAGCAATGGATTCGGAACTAATTCACCCCTCCACTTT	CASSNGFGTNSPLHF	.	TRBJ1-6	TRBV7-9	many
TGTGCCAGCTCACCGCCGGGCCGAGACGTGAAGTACTTC	CASSPPGRDVKYF	.	TRBJ2-7	TRBV7-3	.
TGCAGTGCTGACCCGGGGCAGCCATGTCTTTCCTTC	CSADPGQPCLSF	.	TRBJ1-2	TRBV20-1	once
TGCAGTGCTATGTCAGGGGGATCACCCCTCCACTTT	CSAMSGGSPLHF	TRBD1	TRBJ1-6	TRBV20-1	many